This TCR beta chain was identified in a study of immune evolution from preneoplasia to lung adenocarcinoma. Libraries were prepared by immunoSEQ multiplex PCR; TCRdb keeps only in-frame clonotypes and omits some of them. The sample holds 3,100 or so clones, around three quarters seen once. This CDR3 has 15 residues. Germline loops: CDR1 MNHEY, CDR2 SVGAGI. V was trimmed by 2 bases and J by 6 bases, leaving 14 bases between them. Specimen: FFPE adjacent normal lung tissue. The rearrangement uses TRBV6-5 and TRBJ1-5, with TRBD1 as a possible D gene (5 bases). The sequence was obtained from an older donor with lung adenocarcinoma. The CDR3 DNA reads TGTGCCAGCAGTTACGTACGGGACGGGAGTCAGCCCCAGCATTTT. Its protein is CASSYVRDGSQPQHF.